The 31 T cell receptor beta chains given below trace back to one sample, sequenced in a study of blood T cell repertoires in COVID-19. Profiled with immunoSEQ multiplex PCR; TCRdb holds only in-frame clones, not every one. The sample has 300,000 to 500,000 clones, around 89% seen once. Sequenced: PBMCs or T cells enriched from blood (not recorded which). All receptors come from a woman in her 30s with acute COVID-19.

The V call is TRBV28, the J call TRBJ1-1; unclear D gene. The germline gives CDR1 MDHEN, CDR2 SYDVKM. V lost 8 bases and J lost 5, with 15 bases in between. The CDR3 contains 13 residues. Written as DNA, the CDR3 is TGTGCCAGCGTCCCCGGGAGGGAGACTGAAGCTTTCTTT. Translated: CASVPGRETEAFF.

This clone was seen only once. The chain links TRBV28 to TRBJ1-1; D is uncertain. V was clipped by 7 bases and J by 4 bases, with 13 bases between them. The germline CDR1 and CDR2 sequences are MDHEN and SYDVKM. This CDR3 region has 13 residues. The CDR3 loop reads CASNSGFGTEAFF. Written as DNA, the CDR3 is TGTGCCAGCAATTCAGGTTTTGGCACTGAAGCTTTCTTT. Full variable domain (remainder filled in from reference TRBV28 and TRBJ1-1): DVKVTQSSRYLVKRTGEKVFLECVQDMDHENMFWYRQDPGLGLRLIYFSYDVKMKEKGDIPEGYSVSREKKERFSLILESASTNQTSMYLCASNSGFGTEAFFGQGTRLTVV.

The CDR3 nucleotides are TGTGCCAGCAGCTACATAGGACAGCAGAACACTGAAGCTTTCTTT. This translates into CASSYIGQQNTEAFF. The chain carries TRBV7-2 and TRBJ1-1, with D possibly being TRBD1 (6 bases). Germline CDR1 and CDR2: SGHTA and FQGNSA. The CDR3 spans 15 residues. Trimming pared 4 bases from V and 1 base from J, leaving 13 bases between.

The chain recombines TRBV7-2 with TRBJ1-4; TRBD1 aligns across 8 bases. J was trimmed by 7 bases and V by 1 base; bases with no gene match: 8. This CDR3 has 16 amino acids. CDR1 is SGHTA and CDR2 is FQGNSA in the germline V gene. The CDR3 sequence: CASSLGNRGAGEKLFF. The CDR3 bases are TGTGCCAGCAGCTTAGGGAACAGGGGGGCGGGTGAAAAACTGTTTTTT.

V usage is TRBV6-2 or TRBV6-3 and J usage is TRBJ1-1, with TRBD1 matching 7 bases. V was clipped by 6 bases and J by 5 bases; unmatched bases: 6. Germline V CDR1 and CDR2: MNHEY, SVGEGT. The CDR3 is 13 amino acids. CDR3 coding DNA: TGTGCCAGCAGCCGAACGACAGGGACTGAAGCTTTCTTT. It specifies CASSRTTGTEAFF.

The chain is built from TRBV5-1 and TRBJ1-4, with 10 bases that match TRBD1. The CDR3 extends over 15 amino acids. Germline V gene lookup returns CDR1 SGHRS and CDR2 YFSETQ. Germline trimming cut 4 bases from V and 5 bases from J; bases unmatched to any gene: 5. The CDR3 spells CASSTRTGGNEKLFF. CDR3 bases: TGCGCCAGCAGCACACGGACAGGGGGAAATGAAAAACTGTTTTTT.

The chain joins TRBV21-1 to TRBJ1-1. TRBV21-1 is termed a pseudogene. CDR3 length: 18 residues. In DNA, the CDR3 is TGTGCCAGCAGCAAACGCTCTAGAAGGAAATGTATGAACACTGAAGCTTTCTTT. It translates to CASSKRSRRKCMNTEAFF.

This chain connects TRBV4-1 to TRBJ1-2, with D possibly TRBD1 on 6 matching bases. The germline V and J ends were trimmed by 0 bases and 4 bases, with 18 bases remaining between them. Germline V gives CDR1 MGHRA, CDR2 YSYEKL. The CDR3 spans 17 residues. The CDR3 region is CASSQDREDSPIYGYTF. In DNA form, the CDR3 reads TGCGCCAGCAGCCAAGATCGTGAGGACAGCCCCATCTATGGCTACACCTTC.

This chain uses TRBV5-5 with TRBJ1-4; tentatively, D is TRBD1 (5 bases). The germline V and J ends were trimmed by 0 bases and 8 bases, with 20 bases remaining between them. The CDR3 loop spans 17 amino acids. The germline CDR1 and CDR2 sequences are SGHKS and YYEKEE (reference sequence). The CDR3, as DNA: TGTGCCAGCAGCTTGGTTCGCTCCGACAGCCGATGGGAAAAACTGTTTTTT. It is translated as CASSLVRSDSRWEKLFF. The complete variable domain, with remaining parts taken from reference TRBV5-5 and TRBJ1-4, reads DAGVTQSPTHLIKTRGQQVTLRCSPISGHKSVSWYQQVLGQGPQFIFQYYEKEERGRGNFPDRFSARQFPNYSSELNVNALLLGDSALYLCASSLVRSDSRWEKLFFGSGTQLSVL.

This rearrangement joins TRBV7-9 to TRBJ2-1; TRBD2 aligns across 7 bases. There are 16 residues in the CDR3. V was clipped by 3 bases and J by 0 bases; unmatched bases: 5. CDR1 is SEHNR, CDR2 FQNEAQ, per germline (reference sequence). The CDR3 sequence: CASSFARESSYNEQFF. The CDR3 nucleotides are TGTGCCAGCAGCTTTGCGCGGGAGAGCTCCTACAATGAGCAGTTCTTC.

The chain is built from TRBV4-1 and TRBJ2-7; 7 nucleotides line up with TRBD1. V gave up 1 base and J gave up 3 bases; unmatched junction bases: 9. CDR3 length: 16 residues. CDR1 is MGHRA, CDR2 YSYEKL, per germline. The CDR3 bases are TGCGCCAGCAGCCAAGTTGAGGGGGCGGATTTCTACGAGCAGTACTTC. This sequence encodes CASSQVEGADFYEQYF.

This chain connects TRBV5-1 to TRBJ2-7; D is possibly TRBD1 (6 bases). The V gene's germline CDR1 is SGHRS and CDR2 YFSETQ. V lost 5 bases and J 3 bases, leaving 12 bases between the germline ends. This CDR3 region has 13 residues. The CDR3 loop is CASSGQGRYEQYF. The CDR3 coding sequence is TGCGCCAGCAGTGGGCAGGGGCGCTACGAGCAGTACTTC.

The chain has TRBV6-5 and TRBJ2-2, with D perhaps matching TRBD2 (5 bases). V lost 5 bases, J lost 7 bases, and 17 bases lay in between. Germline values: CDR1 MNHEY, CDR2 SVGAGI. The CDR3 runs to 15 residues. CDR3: CASSSWGASGGELFF. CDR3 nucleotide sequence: TGTGCCAGCAGTAGTTGGGGTGCGAGCGGCGGGGAGCTGTTTTTT.

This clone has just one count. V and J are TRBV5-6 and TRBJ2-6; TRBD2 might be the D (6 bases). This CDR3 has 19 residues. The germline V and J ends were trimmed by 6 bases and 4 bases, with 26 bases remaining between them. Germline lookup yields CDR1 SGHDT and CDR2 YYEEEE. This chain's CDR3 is CASTHLVPYGGTGANVLTF. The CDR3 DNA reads TGTGCCAGCACCCACTTGGTCCCGTATGGGGGGACCGGGGCCAACGTCCTGACTTTC.

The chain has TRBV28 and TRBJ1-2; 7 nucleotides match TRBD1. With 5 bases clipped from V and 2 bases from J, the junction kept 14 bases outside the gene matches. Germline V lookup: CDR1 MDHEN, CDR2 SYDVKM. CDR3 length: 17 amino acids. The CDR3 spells CASSQLTGAHINYGYTF. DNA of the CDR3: TGTGCCAGCAGTCAACTCACAGGGGCCCATATAAACTATGGCTACACCTTC.

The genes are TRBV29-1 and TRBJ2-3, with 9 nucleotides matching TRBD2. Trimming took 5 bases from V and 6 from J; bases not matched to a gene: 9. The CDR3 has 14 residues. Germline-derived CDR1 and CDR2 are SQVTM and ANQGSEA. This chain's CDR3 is CSVRLSGGYDTQYF. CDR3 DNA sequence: TGCAGCGTTAGACTTAGCGGGGGATATGATACGCAGTATTTT.

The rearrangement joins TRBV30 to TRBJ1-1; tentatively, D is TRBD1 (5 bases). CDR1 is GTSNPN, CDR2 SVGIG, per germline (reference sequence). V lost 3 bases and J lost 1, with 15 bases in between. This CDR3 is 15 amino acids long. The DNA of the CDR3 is TGTGCCTGGAGAGTCCAGGGCCCTTCGAACACTGAAGCTTTCTTT. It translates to CAWRVQGPSNTEAFF.

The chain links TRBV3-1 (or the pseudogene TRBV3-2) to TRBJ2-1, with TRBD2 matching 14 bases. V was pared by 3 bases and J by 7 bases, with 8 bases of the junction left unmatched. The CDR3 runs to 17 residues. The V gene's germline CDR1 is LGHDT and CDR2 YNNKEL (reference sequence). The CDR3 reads CASSHPRRTSGRNEQFF. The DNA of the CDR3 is TGTGCCAGCAGCCACCCCCGAAGGACTAGCGGGAGGAATGAGCAGTTCTTC.

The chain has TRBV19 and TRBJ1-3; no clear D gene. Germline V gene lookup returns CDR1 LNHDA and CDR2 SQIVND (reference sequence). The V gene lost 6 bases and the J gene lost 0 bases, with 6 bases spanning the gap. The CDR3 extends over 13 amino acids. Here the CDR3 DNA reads TGTGCCAGTAGCCTTTTCTCTGGAAACACCATATATTTT. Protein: CASSLFSGNTIYF.

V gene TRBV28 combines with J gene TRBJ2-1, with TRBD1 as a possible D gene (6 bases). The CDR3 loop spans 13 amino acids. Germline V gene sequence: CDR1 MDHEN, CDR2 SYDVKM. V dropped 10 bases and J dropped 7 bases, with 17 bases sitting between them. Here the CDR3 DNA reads TGTGCCACCACGAAGGGGGTGGGTAATGAGCAGTTCTTC. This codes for CATTKGVGNEQFF.

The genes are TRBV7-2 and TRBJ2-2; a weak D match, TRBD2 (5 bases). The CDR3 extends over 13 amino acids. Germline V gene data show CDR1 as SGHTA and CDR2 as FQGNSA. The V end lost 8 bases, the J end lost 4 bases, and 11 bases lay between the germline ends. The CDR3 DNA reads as TGTGCCAGCCGGGCGGGCTTCACCGGGGAGCTGTTTTTT. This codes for CASRAGFTGELFF.

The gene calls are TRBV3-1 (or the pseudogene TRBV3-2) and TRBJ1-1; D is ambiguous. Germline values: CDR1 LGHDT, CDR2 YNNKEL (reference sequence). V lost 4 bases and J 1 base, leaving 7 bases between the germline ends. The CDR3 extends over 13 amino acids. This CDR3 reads CASSPRQNTEAFF. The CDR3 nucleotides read TGTGCCAGCAGCCCGCGACAGAACACTGAAGCTTTCTTT.

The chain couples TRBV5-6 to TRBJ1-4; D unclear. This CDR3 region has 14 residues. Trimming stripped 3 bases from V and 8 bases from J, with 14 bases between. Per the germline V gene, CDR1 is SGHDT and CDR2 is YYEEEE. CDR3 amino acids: CASSYVGGGEKLFF. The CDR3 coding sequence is TGTGCCAGCAGCTACGTCGGAGGAGGAGAAAAACTGTTTTTT.

The DNA of the CDR3 is TGTGCCTGGAGTGACAGGGACGGGGAGCTGTTTTTT. This translates into CAWSDRDGELFF. The gene calls are TRBV30 and TRBJ2-2, with TRBD1 as a possible D gene (6 bases). The germline V gene encodes CDR1 GTSNPN and CDR2 SVGIG (reference sequence). CDR3 length: 12 residues. With 1 base removed from V and 7 bases from J, the gap between germline ends came to 7 bases.

Here the CDR3 reads CASSLRSQLANTEAFF. The CDR3, as DNA: TGTGCCAGCAGCTTGCGGTCACAGCTTGCCAACACTGAAGCTTTCTTT. The chain is built from TRBV5-5 and TRBJ1-1; D is uncertain. Germline V gives CDR1 SGHKS, CDR2 YYEKEE (reference sequence). The CDR3 is 16 residues long. The V and J ends lost 1 base and 2 bases respectively, with 15 bases between them. Full variable domain (missing parts from reference TRBV5-5 and TRBJ1-1): DAGVTQSPTHLIKTRGQQVTLRCSPISGHKSVSWYQQVLGQGPQFIFQYYEKEERGRGNFPDRFSARQFPNYSSELNVNALLLGDSALYLCASSLRSQLANTEAFFGQGTRLTVV.

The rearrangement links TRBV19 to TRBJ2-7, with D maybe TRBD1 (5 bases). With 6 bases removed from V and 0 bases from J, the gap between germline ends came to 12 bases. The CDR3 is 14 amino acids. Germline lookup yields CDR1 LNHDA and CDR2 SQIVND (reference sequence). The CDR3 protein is CASSLTRASYEQYF. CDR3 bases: TGTGCCAGTAGCCTCACCAGGGCCTCCTACGAGCAGTACTTC.

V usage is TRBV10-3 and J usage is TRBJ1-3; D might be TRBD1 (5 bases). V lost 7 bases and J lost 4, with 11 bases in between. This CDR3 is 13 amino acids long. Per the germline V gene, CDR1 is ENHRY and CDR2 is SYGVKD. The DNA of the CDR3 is TGTGCCATCAAACAGGCAGGGGGAAACACCATATATTTT. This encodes CAIKQAGGNTIYF.

The CDR3 DNA reads as TGTGCCAGCAGCTCGACCCGCCAGGGGGCGACTAATGAAAAACTGTTTTTT. Translation gives CASSSTRQGATNEKLFF. This sequence joins TRBV7-2 and TRBJ1-4, with 8 bases that match TRBD1. V lost 4 bases and J lost 2; bases outside the gene matches: 9. Looked up from germline, CDR1 is SGHTA and CDR2 is FQGNSA. This CDR3 is built from 17 residues.

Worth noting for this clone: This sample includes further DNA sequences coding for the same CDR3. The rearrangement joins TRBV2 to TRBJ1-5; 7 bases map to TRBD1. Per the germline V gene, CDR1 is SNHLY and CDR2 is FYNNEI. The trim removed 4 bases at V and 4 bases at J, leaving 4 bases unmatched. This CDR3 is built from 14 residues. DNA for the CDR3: TGTGCCAGCAGTGGACAGGGTTCTAATCAGCCCCAGCATTTT. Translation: CASSGQGSNQPQHF.

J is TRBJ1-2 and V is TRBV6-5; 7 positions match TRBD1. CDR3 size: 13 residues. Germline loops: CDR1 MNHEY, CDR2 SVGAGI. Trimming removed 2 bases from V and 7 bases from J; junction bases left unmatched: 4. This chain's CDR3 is CASSYLTGSGYTF. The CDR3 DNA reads TGTGCCAGCAGTTACCTGACAGGGTCTGGCTACACCTTC.

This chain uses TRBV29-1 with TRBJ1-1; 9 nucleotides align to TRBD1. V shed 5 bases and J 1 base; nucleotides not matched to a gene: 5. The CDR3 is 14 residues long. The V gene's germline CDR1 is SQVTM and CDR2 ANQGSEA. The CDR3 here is CSVQPGQGNTEAFF. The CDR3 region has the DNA TGCAGCGTTCAGCCGGGACAGGGGAACACTGAAGCTTTCTTT.